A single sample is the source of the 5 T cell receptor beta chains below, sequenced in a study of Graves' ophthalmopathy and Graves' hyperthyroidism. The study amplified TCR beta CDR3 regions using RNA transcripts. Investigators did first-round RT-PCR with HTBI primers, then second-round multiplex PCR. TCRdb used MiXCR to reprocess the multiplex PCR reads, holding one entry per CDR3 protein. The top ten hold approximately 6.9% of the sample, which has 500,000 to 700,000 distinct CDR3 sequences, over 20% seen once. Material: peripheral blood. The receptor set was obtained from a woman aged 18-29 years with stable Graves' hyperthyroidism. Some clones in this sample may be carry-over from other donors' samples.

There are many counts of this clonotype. Here the CDR3 reads CASSEVLGAGYGYTF. CDR3 sequence (DNA): TGTGCCAGCAGTGAAGTTCTGGGGGCTGGCTATGGCTACACCTTC. This chain connects TRBV2 to TRBJ1-2; maybe TRBD1 (6 bases). Trimming removed 1 base from V and 4 bases from J, with 13 bases in between. Per the germline V gene, CDR1 is SNHLY and CDR2 is FYNNEI. The CDR3 has 15 amino acids.

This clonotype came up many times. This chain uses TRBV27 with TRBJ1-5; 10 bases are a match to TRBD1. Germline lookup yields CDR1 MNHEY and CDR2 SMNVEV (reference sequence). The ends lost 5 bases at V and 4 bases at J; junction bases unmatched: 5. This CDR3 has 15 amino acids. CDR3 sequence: CASSAGTGVNQPQHF. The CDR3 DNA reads TGTGCCAGCAGTGCCGGGACAGGGGTTAATCAGCCCCAGCATTTT.

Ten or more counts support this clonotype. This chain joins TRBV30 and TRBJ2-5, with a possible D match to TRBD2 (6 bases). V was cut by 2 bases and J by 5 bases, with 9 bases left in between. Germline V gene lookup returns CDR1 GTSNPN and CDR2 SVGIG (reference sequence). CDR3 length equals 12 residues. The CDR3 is CAWSWREETQYF. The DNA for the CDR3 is TGTGCCTGGAGTTGGAGGGAGGAGACCCAGTACTTC.

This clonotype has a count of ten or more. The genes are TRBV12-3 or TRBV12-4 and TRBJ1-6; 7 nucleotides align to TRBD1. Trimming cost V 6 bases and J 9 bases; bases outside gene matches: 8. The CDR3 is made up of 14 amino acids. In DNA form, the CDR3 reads TGTGCCAGCAGCTTCAGGGGGGGCGCTTCACCCCTCCACTTT. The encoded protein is CASSFRGGASPLHF.

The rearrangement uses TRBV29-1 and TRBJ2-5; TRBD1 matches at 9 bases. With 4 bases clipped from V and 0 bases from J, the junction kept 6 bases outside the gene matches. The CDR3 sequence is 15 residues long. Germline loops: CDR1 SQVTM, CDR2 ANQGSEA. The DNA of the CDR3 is TGCAGCGTTGCAAGGACAGGGGAGCACCAAGAGACCCAGTACTTC. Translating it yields CSVARTGEHQETQYF.